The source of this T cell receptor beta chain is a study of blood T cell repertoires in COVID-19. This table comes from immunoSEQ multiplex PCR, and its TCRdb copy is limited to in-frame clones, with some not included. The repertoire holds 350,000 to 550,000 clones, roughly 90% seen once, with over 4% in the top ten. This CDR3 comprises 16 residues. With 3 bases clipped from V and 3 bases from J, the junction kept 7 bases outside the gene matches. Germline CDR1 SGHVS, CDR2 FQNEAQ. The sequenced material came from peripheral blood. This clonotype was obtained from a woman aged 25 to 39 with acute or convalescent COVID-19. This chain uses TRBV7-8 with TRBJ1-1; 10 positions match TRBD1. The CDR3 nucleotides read TGTGCCAGCAGCTTTAGGACAGGGGGAACTCACACTGAAGCTTTCTTT. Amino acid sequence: CASSFRTGGTHTEAFF.